The 23 T cell receptor beta chains below were found in one sample sequenced in a study of blood T cell repertoires in COVID-19. Sequenced by immunoSEQ multiplex PCR; TCRdb stores in-frame clones only, minus some. The data show under 250,000 clones, around 83% seen once. Sequenced material: peripheral blood. These receptors originate from a man aged 35 to 55 with active or convalescent COVID-19.

This clone was detected only a few times. The gene calls are TRBV14 and TRBJ2-3; D possibly corresponds to TRBD2 (6 bases). CDR3 size: 17 residues. The germline CDR1 and CDR2 sequences are SGHDN and FVKESK. V was trimmed by 0 bases and J by 6 bases, leaving 19 bases between them. The CDR3 DNA is TGTGCCAGCAGCCAAGAAACGTGGGTAGGCCGGGAGGATACGCAGTATTTT. Translated: CASSQETWVGREDTQYF.

This clone showed up just once. The CDR3 spells CASSPNSYNSPLHF. CDR3 in DNA: TGTGCCAGCAGCCCTAACTCCTATAATTCACCCCTCCACTTT. V usage is TRBV11-2 and J usage is TRBJ1-6; D is unclear. Per the germline V gene, CDR1 is SGHAT and CDR2 is FQNNGV. The CDR3 is made up of 14 amino acids. V was cut by 5 bases and J by 0 bases, with 5 bases left in between.

The chain links TRBV11-3 to TRBJ1-2; perhaps TRBD1 as D (6 bases). The V and J ends lost 5 bases and 13 bases respectively, with 29 bases between them. This CDR3 comprises 16 residues. Per the germline V gene, CDR1 is SGHNT and CDR2 is YENEEA. This chain's CDR3 is CASSPNSEDSRSAGTF. CDR3 sequence (DNA): TGTGCCAGCAGCCCCAACTCCGAGGACAGTCGTAGTGCAGGCACCTTC.

The chain combines TRBV11-2 with TRBJ1-4, with D possibly being TRBD1 (5 bases). The ends were cut back, 6 bases at V and 4 bases at J, with 12 bases in the middle. This CDR3 is 14 amino acids long. CDR1 and CDR2 (germline): SGHAT, FQNNGV. The CDR3: CASSPMTVNEKLFF. In DNA form, the CDR3 reads TGTGCCAGCAGTCCCATGACAGTTAATGAAAAACTGTTTTTT.

In its sample, this clone was seen once. The rearrangement links TRBV18 to TRBJ2-7; 7 nucleotides line up with TRBD2. The CDR3 spans 14 residues. With 1 base clipped from V and 6 bases from J, the junction kept 6 bases outside the gene matches. Germline V gene lookup returns CDR1 KGHSH and CDR2 LQKENI. The CDR3 DNA is TGTGCCAGCTCACCACAGCGGGATCGAACCGAGCAGTACTTC. Translation: CASSPQRDRTEQYF.

The gene calls are TRBV6-2 or TRBV6-3 and TRBJ2-7, with D possibly matching TRBD1 (6 bases). The CDR3 has 17 amino acids. V was trimmed by 0 bases and J by 0 bases, leaving 15 bases between them. Per the germline V gene, CDR1 is MNHEY and CDR2 is SVGEGT. For the CDR3, the DNA is TGTGCCAGCAGTTACTCGATGGGGGCAATTAACTCCTACGAGCAGTACTTC. Protein product: CASSYSMGAINSYEQYF.

The chain carries TRBV2 and TRBJ2-7; 8 bases are a match to TRBD1. The J segment lost 3 bases and the V segment lost 0 bases, leaving 4 bases of the junction unmatched. The CDR3 has 15 residues. Germline values: CDR1 SNHLY, CDR2 FYNNEI. CDR3: CASSEADRAHYEQYF. The DNA of the CDR3 is TGTGCCAGCAGTGAAGCGGACAGGGCGCACTACGAGCAGTACTTC.

The J gene is TRBJ2-2, the V gene TRBV20-1; the match to TRBD2 covers 8 bases. Germline values: CDR1 DFQATT, CDR2 SNEGSKA (reference sequence). Trimming took 3 bases from V and 6 from J; bases not matched to a gene: 9. The CDR3 spans 15 residues. The CDR3, as DNA: TGCAGTGCTAGTCGGGAGACTAGCGCCTCCGGGGAGCTGTTTTTT. This gives the protein CSASRETSASGELFF.

With regard to this clone: The same CDR3 also results from other DNA sequences found in this sample. The rearrangement joins TRBV9 to TRBJ2-3; 7 nucleotides line up with TRBD1. V shed 0 bases and J 0 bases; nucleotides not matched to a gene: 4. CDR1 is SGDLS and CDR2 is YYNGEE in the germline V gene. The CDR3 spans 16 residues. CDR3 sequence reads: CASSVGTGASTDTQYF. The CDR3 nucleotides read TGTGCCAGCAGCGTAGGGACAGGCGCTAGCACAGATACGCAGTATTTT.

The chain recombines TRBV6-2 or TRBV6-3 with TRBJ1-2, with 8 positions matching TRBD1. V lost 5 bases, J lost 8 bases, and 10 bases stayed unmatched. This CDR3 comprises 14 residues. Germline values: CDR1 MNHEY, CDR2 SVGEGT. In nucleotides, the CDR3 is TGTGCCAGCAGTCCGAATGGACAGGGTCGGGGCTACACCTTC. This translates into CASSPNGQGRGYTF.

The chain is built from TRBV7-9 and TRBJ1-1; D is ambiguous. The CDR3 has 14 amino acids. V was cut by 2 bases and J by 1 base, with 8 bases left in between. The germline CDR1 and CDR2 sequences are SEHNR and FQNEAQ (reference sequence). This CDR3 is CASSLWPQNTEAFF. CDR3 nucleotide sequence: TGTGCCAGCAGCTTATGGCCTCAGAACACTGAAGCTTTCTTT.

This sequence joins TRBV2 and TRBJ2-3; D ambiguous. The CDR3 spans 11 residues. Germline V gene lookup returns CDR1 SNHLY and CDR2 FYNNEI. Deletions cut 4 bases from V and 6 bases from J, with 5 bases between. The CDR3 spells CASSAVDTQYF. The CDR3 coding sequence is TGTGCCAGCAGTGCGGTGGATACGCAGTATTTT.

Turning to this clone: One end of the junction does not line up with germline, which may come from a read error. This chain connects TRBV5-1 to TRBJ1-2, with 9 bases lining up with TRBD1. The length of the CDR3 is 13 residues. Germline V CDR1 and CDR2: SGHRS, YFSETQ. Here the CDR3 reads CASSPPTGGALAF. Here the CDR3 DNA reads TGCGCCAGCAGCCCCCCTACAGGGGGCGCTCTGGCCTTC.

This sequence joins TRBV28 and TRBJ1-4; TRBD1 aligns across 8 bases. Germline values: CDR1 MDHEN, CDR2 SYDVKM. CDR3 length equals 16 residues. V shed 2 bases and J 0 bases; nucleotides not matched to a gene: 2. The CDR3 coding sequence is TGTGCCAGCAGTTTAGACAGGGGCGCAACTAATGAAAAACTGTTTTTT. Translated: CASSLDRGATNEKLFF.

This clone was recorded once. This chain joins TRBV18 and TRBJ1-1; weak D call: TRBD1 (5 bases). Germline CDR1 and CDR2: KGHSH and LQKENI. The CDR3 has 15 residues. The V end lost 1 base, the J end lost 3 bases, and 12 bases lay between the germline ends. The CDR3, as DNA: TGTGCCAGCTCACCACAAACAGGAAGGGACACTGAAGCTTTCTTT. This translates into CASSPQTGRDTEAFF.

The chain has TRBV19 and TRBJ2-1, with D maybe TRBD1 (6 bases). The CDR3 is made up of 16 amino acids. V was pared by 7 bases and J by 1 base, with 17 bases between. The germline V gene has CDR1 LNHDA and CDR2 SQIVND (reference sequence). In DNA form, the CDR3 reads TGTGCCAGTAAGGTGGGGGACACCGCTTCCTACAATGAGCAGTTCTTC. It is translated as CASKVGDTASYNEQFF.

This clone was seen only a few times. The genes are TRBV5-1 and TRBJ1-2; 9 nucleotides line up with TRBD1. Germline CDR1 and CDR2: SGHRS and YFSETQ. The CDR3 totals 16 residues. Unmatched junction bases numbered 11, after V lost 1 base and J lost 7 bases. CDR3 amino acids: CASSLSGTQGASGYTF. In DNA form, the CDR3 reads TGCGCCAGCAGCTTGTCGGGTACACAGGGGGCGAGTGGCTACACCTTC.

This chain joins TRBV3-1 (or the pseudogene TRBV3-2) and TRBJ2-7; 8 nucleotides line up with TRBD1. After removal of 0 bases from V and 6 bases from J, the junction contained 7 bases not matched to a gene. This CDR3 region has 15 residues. CDR1 and CDR2 (germline): LGHDT, YNNKEL (reference sequence). The CDR3 region is CASSQEGTGGFEQYF. In nucleotides, the CDR3 is TGTGCCAGCAGCCAAGAAGGGACAGGTGGCTTCGAGCAGTACTTC.

DNA of the CDR3: TGTGCCAGCGCAAGACAGGACATGAACACTGAAGCTTTCTTT. This encodes CASARQDMNTEAFF. V gene TRBV2 combines with J gene TRBJ1-1, with a weak D call TRBD1 (6 bases). Germline-derived CDR1 and CDR2 are SNHLY and FYNNEI. The CDR3 is made up of 14 amino acids. V was pared by 8 bases and J by 0 bases, with 13 bases between.

This chain uses TRBV6-4 with TRBJ2-7; TRBD2 matches at 10 bases. In germline, CDR1 is MRHNA, CDR2 SNTAGT. The trim removed 8 bases at V and 4 bases at J, leaving 5 bases unmatched. This CDR3 has 13 amino acids. The CDR3 sequence: CASAEREGYEQYF. DNA of the CDR3: TGTGCCAGCGCAGAGCGGGAGGGGTACGAGCAGTACTTC.

The V and J genes are TRBV14 and TRBJ1-2; TRBD1 might be the D (5 bases). In germline, CDR1 is SGHDN, CDR2 FVKESK. V was pared by 0 bases and J by 4 bases, with 12 bases between. The CDR3 is 15 residues long. The chain's CDR3 is CASSQDRGSSYGYTF. As DNA, the CDR3 is TGTGCCAGCAGCCAAGATAGGGGCAGCTCCTATGGCTACACCTTC.

The chain joins TRBV12-3 or TRBV12-4 to TRBJ2-5; 8 positions agree with TRBD1. The V gene end was trimmed by 7 bases and the J gene end by 3 bases; junction bases not matched to a gene: 4. This CDR3 is 13 amino acids long. Written as DNA, the CDR3 is TGTGCCAGCATCCTACAGGGGGAAGAGACCCAGTACTTC. Translation gives CASILQGEETQYF.

V and J are TRBV5-1 and TRBJ2-1; TRBD2 matches 13 bases. Losses at the gene ends were 2 bases for V and 9 bases for J; bases not matched to a gene: 8. Germline-derived CDR1 and CDR2 are SGHRS and YFSETQ. CDR3 length equals 16 residues. The CDR3 loop reads CASSFLRTSGRLEQFF. The CDR3 DNA reads as TGCGCCAGCAGCTTTCTGAGGACTAGCGGGAGACTTGAGCAGTTCTTC.